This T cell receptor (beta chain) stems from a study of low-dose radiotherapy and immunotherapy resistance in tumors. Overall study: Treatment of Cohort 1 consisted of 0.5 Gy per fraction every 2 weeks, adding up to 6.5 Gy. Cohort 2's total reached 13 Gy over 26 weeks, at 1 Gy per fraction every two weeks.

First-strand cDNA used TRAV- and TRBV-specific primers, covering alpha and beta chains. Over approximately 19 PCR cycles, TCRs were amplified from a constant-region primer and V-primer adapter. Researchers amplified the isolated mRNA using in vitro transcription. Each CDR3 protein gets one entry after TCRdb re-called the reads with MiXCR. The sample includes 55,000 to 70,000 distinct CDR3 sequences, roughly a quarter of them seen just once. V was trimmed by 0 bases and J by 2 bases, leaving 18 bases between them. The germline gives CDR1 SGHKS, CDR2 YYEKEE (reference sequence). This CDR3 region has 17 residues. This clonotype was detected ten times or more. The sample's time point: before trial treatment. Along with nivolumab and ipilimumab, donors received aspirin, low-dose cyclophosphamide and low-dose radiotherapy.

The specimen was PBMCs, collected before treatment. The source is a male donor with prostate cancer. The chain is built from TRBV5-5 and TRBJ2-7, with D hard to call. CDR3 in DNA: TGTGCCAGCAGCTTGGCTCCCCCCCCGCCGTGGACCTACGAGCAGTACTTC. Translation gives CASSLAPPPPWTYEQYF.